This T cell receptor (beta chain) was recovered during a study of CD8+CD57+ T cells in acquired aplastic anemia. At the level of the study: DNA from sorted CD4+ and CD8+ cells averaged around 3.2 ug.

Turning to this clonotype: Antigen specificity is unknown.

Individuals selected for sequencing had exhibited CD8+CD57+ cell expansion on flow cytometry. Study-wide results and limits: Both patients and controls carried the same twenty-nine CD8+ CDR3 sequences.

CDR3 and TCR beta VDJ profiling relied on genomic DNA as the template. TCRdb re-derived calls from the reads in MiXCR, one entry per CDR3 protein. Among hundreds of thousands of distinct CDR3 sequences listed, approximately 32% were seen once. The source is a human donor with aplastic anemia. Sequenced material: sorted CD4+, CD8+, or CD8+CD57+ T cells (not recorded which) from PBMCs.

Written as DNA, the CDR3 is TGTGCCAGCAGTCCCCCCAGGGAATCAGTCAGCAATCAGCCCCAGCATTTT. As protein: CASSPPRESVSNQPQHF. V and J are TRBV25-1 and TRBJ1-5; D perhaps matches TRBD1 (5 bases). Germline CDR1 and CDR2: MGHDK and SYGVNS. With 5 bases removed from V and 1 base from J, the gap between germline ends came to 18 bases. There are 17 residues in the CDR3.